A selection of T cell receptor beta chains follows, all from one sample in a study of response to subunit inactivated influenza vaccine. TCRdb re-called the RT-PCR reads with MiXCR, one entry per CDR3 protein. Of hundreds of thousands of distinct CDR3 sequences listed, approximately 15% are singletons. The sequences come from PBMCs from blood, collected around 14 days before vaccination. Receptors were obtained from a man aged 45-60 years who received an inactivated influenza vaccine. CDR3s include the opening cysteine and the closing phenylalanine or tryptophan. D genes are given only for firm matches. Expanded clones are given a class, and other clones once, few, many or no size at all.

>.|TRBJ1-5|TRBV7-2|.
CASSLFWGPQHF
TGTGCCAGCAGCTTATTCTGGGGGCCCCAGCATTTT
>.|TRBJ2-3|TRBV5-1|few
CASSSGGLDTQYF
TGCGCCAGCAGCTCAGGGGGGTTAGATACGCAGTATTTT
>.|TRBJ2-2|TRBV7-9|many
CASSLEAGELFF
TGTGCCAGCAGCTTAGAGGCCGGGGAGCTGTTTTTT
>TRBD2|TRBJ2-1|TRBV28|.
CASTPTSGSRHEQFF
TGTGCCAGCACCCCCACTAGCGGGAGCAGACATGAGCAGTTCTTC
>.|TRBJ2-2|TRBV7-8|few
CASSLARSLSGELFF
TGTGCCAGCAGCTTAGCGAGGAGTTTATCCGGGGAGCTGTTTTTT
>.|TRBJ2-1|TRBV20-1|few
CSALGLSAGFF
TGCAGTGCTCTCGGACTTTCGGCGGGGTTCTTC
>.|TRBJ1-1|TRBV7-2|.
CASSLAGPVNTEAFF
TGTGCCAGCAGCTTAGCAGGGCCCGTAAACACTGAAGCTTTCTTT
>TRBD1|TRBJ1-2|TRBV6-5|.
CASSYKRTGVNGYTF
TGTGCCAGCAGTTACAAACGTACAGGGGTGAATGGCTACACCTTC
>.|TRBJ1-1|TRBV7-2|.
CASSLGGGRANTEAFF
TGTGCCAGCAGCTTAGGGGGGGGCAGGGCGAACACTGAAGCTTTCTTT
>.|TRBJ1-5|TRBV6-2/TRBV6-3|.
CATAGVSPNQPQHF
TGTGCCACCGCAGGGGTTTCTCCCAATCAGCCCCAGCATTTT
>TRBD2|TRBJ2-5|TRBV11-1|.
CASSPIFTRLAAQETQYF
TGTGCCAGCAGCCCTATTTTTACTCGACTAGCGGCACAAGAGACCCAGTACTTC
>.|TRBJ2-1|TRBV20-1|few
CSAPRIYNEQFF
TGCAGTGCTCCCCGGATCTACAATGAGCAGTTCTTC
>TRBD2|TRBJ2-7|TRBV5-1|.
CASSSVSGGIYEQYF
TGCGCCAGCAGCAGCGTATCCGGGGGGATCTACGAGCAGTACTTC